The T cell receptor (beta chain) under discussion was sequenced for a study of Graves' ophthalmopathy and Graves' hyperthyroidism. Findings and limits, study-wide: For separating ophthalmopathy from stable hyperthyroidism, a 13-signature model gave 87.88% sensitivity and roughly 83% specificity. With 70.59% sensitivity and over 72% specificity, the model predicted ophthalmopathy progression. Blood also harbored most expanded thyroid clonotypes above 0.001 frequency.

Amplification of the TCR beta CDR3 regions used RNA transcripts (as template). RT-PCR was first run with HTBI primers, then multiplex PCR in a second round. TCRdb called the multiplex PCR reads again in MiXCR, with one record for every CDR3 protein. The sample includes 300,000 to 500,000 distinct CDR3 sequences, 15% of them seen just once. This clonotype was observed a handful of times. Its antigen remains unidentified. In this cohort's terms, stable hyperthyroidism meant no ophthalmopathy by 18 months of follow-up. The CDR3 is 14 amino acids. V was pared by 6 bases and J by 7 bases, with 4 bases of the junction left unmatched.

Input material: peripheral blood. This sequence was found in a woman aged 18-29 years with stable Graves' hyperthyroidism. This chain joins TRBV12-3 or TRBV12-4 and TRBJ1-6; 9 bases match TRBD1. CDR3 sequence (DNA): TGTGCCAGCAGCCGGACAGGGGACAATTCACCCCTCCACTTT. Protein product: CASSRTGDNSPLHF.